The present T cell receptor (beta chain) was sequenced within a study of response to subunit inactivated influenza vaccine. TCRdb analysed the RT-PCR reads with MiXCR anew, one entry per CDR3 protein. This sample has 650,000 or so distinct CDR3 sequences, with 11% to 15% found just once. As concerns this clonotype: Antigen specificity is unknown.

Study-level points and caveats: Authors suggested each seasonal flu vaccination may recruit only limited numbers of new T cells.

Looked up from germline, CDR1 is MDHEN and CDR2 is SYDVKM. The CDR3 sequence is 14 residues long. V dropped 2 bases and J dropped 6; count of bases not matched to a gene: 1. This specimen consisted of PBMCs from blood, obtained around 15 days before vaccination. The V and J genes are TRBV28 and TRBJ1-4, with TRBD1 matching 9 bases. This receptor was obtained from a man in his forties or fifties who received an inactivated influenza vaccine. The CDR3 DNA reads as TGTGCCAGCAGTTTACGGACAGGGGATGAAAAACTGTTTTTT. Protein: CASSLRTGDEKLFF.